Listed below are T cell receptor beta chains from one sample, sequenced in a study of blood T cells in healthy people across ages. TCRdb reprocessed the 5' RACE reads with MiXCR, giving one entry per CDR3 protein. The profile shows 700,000 or so distinct CDR3 sequences, 35% to 50% of them singletons. The sequencing sample was made of blood. Receptors were obtained from a man older than 75 in good health. Both conserved end residues are part of each CDR3. Each record gives: J gene, D gene, V gene, CDR3 length, clone size, CDR3 protein, CDR3 DNA. D genes are given only for firm matches. Expanded clones are given a class, and other clones once, few, many or no size at all.

J gene: TRBJ2-1; D gene: .; V gene: TRBV2; CDR3 length: 14; clone size: .; CDR3 protein: CASSESSSYNEQFF; CDR3 DNA: TGTGCCAGCAGTGAGTCCAGCTCCTACAATGAGCAGTTCTTT
J gene: TRBJ1-2; D gene: TRBD1; V gene: TRBV7-8; CDR3 length: 17; clone size: few; CDR3 protein: CASSPRPGQGAGYGYTF; CDR3 DNA: TGTGCCAGCAGCCCGCGTCCAGGACAGGGGGCCGGCTATGGCTACACCTTC
J gene: TRBJ2-3; D gene: .; V gene: TRBV4-3; CDR3 length: 16; clone size: .; CDR3 protein: CASSQGQLASFDTQYF; CDR3 DNA: TGCGCCAGCAGCCAAGGTCAACTAGCATCGTTCGATACGCAGTATTTT
J gene: TRBJ1-1; D gene: TRBD1; V gene: TRBV29-1; CDR3 length: 15; clone size: few; CDR3 protein: CSVPGQGIMNTEAFF; CDR3 DNA: TGCAGCGTCCCGGGACAGGGGATTATGAACACTGAAGCTTTCTTT
J gene: TRBJ2-7; D gene: .; V gene: TRBV10-3; CDR3 length: 15; clone size: few; CDR3 protein: CAISGYGDTSMPPYF; CDR3 DNA: TGTGCCATCAGTGGTTATGGGGACACTTCGATGCCTCCGTACTTC
J gene: TRBJ2-6; D gene: .; V gene: TRBV29-1; CDR3 length: 12; clone size: many; CDR3 protein: CSVASGANVLTF; CDR3 DNA: TGCAGCGTCGCTTCTGGGGCCAACGTCCTGACTTTC
J gene: TRBJ2-1; D gene: TRBD2; V gene: TRBV4-3; CDR3 length: 16; clone size: .; CDR3 protein: CASSRRSSGSAGEQFF; CDR3 DNA: TGCGCCAGCAGCCGAAGGAGTAGCGGGAGTGCGGGAGAGCAGTTCTTC
J gene: TRBJ1-5; D gene: TRBD1; V gene: TRBV25-1; CDR3 length: 13; clone size: .; CDR3 protein: CASSATGAQPQHF; CDR3 DNA: TGTGCCAGCAGTGCGACAGGGGCCCAGCCCCAGCATTTT
J gene: TRBJ2-4; D gene: .; V gene: TRBV11-2; CDR3 length: 14; clone size: few; CDR3 protein: CASSHGGSKNIQYF; CDR3 DNA: TGTGCCAGCAGCCATGGGGGGTCCAAAAACATTCAGTACTTC
J gene: TRBJ1-1; D gene: .; V gene: TRBV7-9; CDR3 length: 14; clone size: .; CDR3 protein: CAISVGPMNTEAFF; CDR3 DNA: TGTGCAATCTCGGTGGGGCCCATGAACACTGAAGCTTTCTTT
J gene: TRBJ2-1; D gene: .; V gene: TRBV7-2; CDR3 length: 14; clone size: few; CDR3 protein: CASIITPGANEQFF; CDR3 DNA: TGTGCCAGCATCATAACCCCGGGGGCGAATGAGCAGTTCTTC
J gene: TRBJ2-5; D gene: .; V gene: TRBV6-1; CDR3 length: 15; clone size: .; CDR3 protein: CASSGVSLAMETQYF; CDR3 DNA: TGTGCCAGCAGTGGTGTAAGTCTAGCGATGGAGACCCAGTACTTC
J gene: TRBJ2-1; D gene: .; V gene: TRBV7-8; CDR3 length: 13; clone size: .; CDR3 protein: CASSSNPGGEQFF; CDR3 DNA: TGTGCCAGCAGCTCCAATCCCGGAGGTGAGCAGTTCTTC
J gene: TRBJ2-1; D gene: .; V gene: TRBV5-5; CDR3 length: 12; clone size: .; CDR3 protein: CASSFSTNEQFF; CDR3 DNA: TGTGCCAGCAGCTTCTCAACTAATGAGCAGTTCTTC
J gene: TRBJ1-2; D gene: TRBD1; V gene: TRBV7-8; CDR3 length: 16; clone size: .; CDR3 protein: CASSLHPGQGGYGYTF; CDR3 DNA: TGTGCCAGCAGCTTACATCCGGGACAGGGGGGATATGGCTACACCTTC
J gene: TRBJ1-5; D gene: .; V gene: TRBV18; CDR3 length: 13; clone size: .; CDR3 protein: CASSPEKDGPQHF; CDR3 DNA: TGTGCCAGCTCACCAGAAAAGGATGGTCCCCAGCATTTT
J gene: TRBJ1-5; D gene: .; V gene: TRBV6-2/TRBV6-3; CDR3 length: 15; clone size: .; CDR3 protein: CASTRSNLSNQPQHF; CDR3 DNA: TGTGCCAGCACACGGTCGAACCTGAGCAATCAGCCCCAGCATTTT
J gene: TRBJ2-2; D gene: TRBD2; V gene: TRBV29-1; CDR3 length: 15; clone size: few; CDR3 protein: CSVVPSGGAIGELFF; CDR3 DNA: TGCAGCGTTGTCCCAAGCGGGGGGGCGATCGGGGAGCTGTTTTTT
J gene: TRBJ1-1; D gene: .; V gene: TRBV6-2/TRBV6-3; CDR3 length: 17; clone size: .; CDR3 protein: CASSYSLVETLNTEAFF; CDR3 DNA: TGTGCCAGCAGTTACTCGCTGGTGGAGACACTGAACACTGAAGCTTTCTTT
J gene: TRBJ2-1; D gene: TRBD2; V gene: TRBV6-6; CDR3 length: 16; clone size: few; CDR3 protein: CASSSGTSGRINEQFF; CDR3 DNA: TGTGCCAGCAGTTCCGGGACTAGCGGGCGAATCAATGAGCAGTTCTTC
J gene: TRBJ2-1; D gene: .; V gene: TRBV25-1; CDR3 length: 15; clone size: .; CDR3 protein: CASSGTGHSYNEQFF; CDR3 DNA: TGTGCCAGCAGTGGTACAGGTCACTCCTACAATGAGCAGTTCTTC
J gene: TRBJ2-3; D gene: TRBD2; V gene: TRBV7-2; CDR3 length: 17; clone size: few; CDR3 protein: CASSLSSGRGSTDTQYF; CDR3 DNA: TGTGCCAGCAGCTTATCTAGCGGGAGGGGGAGCACAGATACGCAGTATTTT
J gene: TRBJ2-2; D gene: .; V gene: TRBV6-2/TRBV6-3; CDR3 length: 15; clone size: many; CDR3 protein: CASRPRQMNTGELFF; CDR3 DNA: TGTGCCAGCAGGCCCAGACAGATGAACACCGGGGAGCTGTTTTTT
J gene: TRBJ2-7; D gene: TRBD2; V gene: TRBV20-1; CDR3 length: 17; clone size: .; CDR3 protein: CSASPTSGRVLTYEQYF; CDR3 DNA: TGCAGTGCTAGTCCAACTAGCGGGAGGGTATTGACCTACGAGCAGTACTTC
J gene: TRBJ2-3; D gene: TRBD1; V gene: TRBV20-1; CDR3 length: 15; clone size: many; CDR3 protein: CSARDRVRGTDTQYF; CDR3 DNA: TGCAGTGCTAGGGACAGGGTTCGGGGCACAGATACGCAGTATTTT
J gene: TRBJ2-3; D gene: .; V gene: TRBV4-2; CDR3 length: 13; clone size: .; CDR3 protein: CASSQLRTDTQYF; CDR3 DNA: TGTGCCAGCAGCCAACTACGCACAGATACGCAGTATTTT
J gene: TRBJ2-5; D gene: .; V gene: TRBV11-1; CDR3 length: 14; clone size: few; CDR3 protein: CASSSIRGIETQYF; CDR3 DNA: TGTGCCAGCAGCTCCATTCGGGGAATAGAGACCCAGTACTTC
J gene: TRBJ1-1; D gene: .; V gene: TRBV29-1; CDR3 length: 15; clone size: many; CDR3 protein: CSVEKVVRGWTEAFF; CDR3 DNA: TGCAGCGTTGAAAAGGTCGTTAGGGGATGGACTGAAGCTTTCTTT
J gene: TRBJ1-1; D gene: .; V gene: TRBV20-1; CDR3 length: 16; clone size: .; CDR3 protein: CSARAKRILRNTEAFF; CDR3 DNA: TGCAGTGCTAGGGCGAAGAGAATACTACGGAACACTGAAGCTTTCTTT
J gene: TRBJ2-1; D gene: .; V gene: TRBV24-1; CDR3 length: 14; clone size: few; CDR3 protein: CATSDNRDLNEQFF; CDR3 DNA: TGTGCCACCAGTGACAACAGGGACCTCAATGAGCAGTTCTTC
J gene: TRBJ2-1; D gene: TRBD2; V gene: TRBV9; CDR3 length: 15; clone size: many; CDR3 protein: CASHQSGLAGGEQFF; CDR3 DNA: TGTGCCAGCCACCAGAGCGGGCTAGCGGGAGGTGAGCAGTTCTTC
J gene: TRBJ2-5; D gene: .; V gene: TRBV5-6; CDR3 length: 11; clone size: once; CDR3 protein: CASSSIETQYF; CDR3 DNA: TGTGCCAGCAGCTCAATCGAGACCCAGTACTTC
J gene: TRBJ2-7; D gene: TRBD2; V gene: TRBV12-3/TRBV12-4; CDR3 length: 16; clone size: few; CDR3 protein: CASSSSGGGGSYEQYF; CDR3 DNA: TGTGCCAGCAGCTCCAGCGGGGGGGGAGGCTCCTACGAGCAGTACTTC
J gene: TRBJ2-5; D gene: TRBD1; V gene: TRBV5-1; CDR3 length: 16; clone size: .; CDR3 protein: CASSLDGTGAGETQYF; CDR3 DNA: TGCGCCAGCAGCTTGGATGGGACAGGGGCAGGAGAGACCCAGTACTTC
J gene: TRBJ2-7; D gene: TRBD1; V gene: TRBV7-9; CDR3 length: 15; clone size: many; CDR3 protein: CASSPGQGGSYEQYF; CDR3 DNA: TGTGCCAGCAGCCCCGGACAGGGCGGATCCTACGAGCAGTACTTC
J gene: TRBJ2-3; D gene: TRBD1; V gene: TRBV10-1; CDR3 length: 16; clone size: .; CDR3 protein: CASSELTGGGTDTQYF; CDR3 DNA: TGCGCCAGCAGTGAGTTGACAGGGGGTGGCACAGATACGCAGTATTTT
J gene: TRBJ2-1; D gene: .; V gene: TRBV4-2; CDR3 length: 17; clone size: .; CDR3 protein: CASSQDRNSVDFNEQFF; CDR3 DNA: TGTGCCAGCAGCCAAGACCGTAACAGCGTAGATTTCAATGAGCAGTTCTTC
J gene: TRBJ2-1; D gene: TRBD1; V gene: TRBV24-1; CDR3 length: 16; clone size: few; CDR3 protein: CATSDPTGQKTNEQFF; CDR3 DNA: TGTGCCACCAGTGATCCAACGGGACAGAAAACTAATGAGCAGTTCTTC
J gene: TRBJ2-3; D gene: TRBD2; V gene: TRBV12-3/TRBV12-4; CDR3 length: 16; clone size: .; CDR3 protein: CASTASWGGSTDTQYF; CDR3 DNA: TGTGCCAGCACCGCTTCCTGGGGGGGTAGCACAGATACGCAGTATTTT
J gene: TRBJ2-3; D gene: .; V gene: TRBV2; CDR3 length: 15; clone size: .; CDR3 protein: CASSQTDPGSRTQYF; CDR3 DNA: TGTGCCAGCAGTCAAACGGACCCAGGTTCGAGGACGCAGTATTTT
J gene: TRBJ2-5; D gene: TRBD2; V gene: TRBV4-2; CDR3 length: 15; clone size: .; CDR3 protein: CASSLTSLASNEQYF; CDR3 DNA: TGTGCCAGCAGCCTTACTTCACTAGCGAGTAATGAGCAGTACTTC
J gene: TRBJ2-7; D gene: TRBD1; V gene: TRBV4-1; CDR3 length: 18; clone size: few; CDR3 protein: CASSQDWPARDRVYEQYF; CDR3 DNA: TGCGCCAGCAGCCAAGATTGGCCGGCCAGGGACAGGGTGTACGAGCAGTACTTC
J gene: TRBJ1-1; D gene: .; V gene: TRBV7-2; CDR3 length: 13; clone size: .; CDR3 protein: CASSFFTNTEAFF; CDR3 DNA: TGTGCCAGCAGCTTCTTCACGAACACTGAAGCTTTCTTT
J gene: TRBJ2-5; D gene: TRBD2; V gene: TRBV29-1; CDR3 length: 13; clone size: .; CDR3 protein: CSGRVGGAGIQYF; CDR3 DNA: TGCAGCGGGAGGGTCGGGGGGGCCGGGATCCAGTACTTC
J gene: TRBJ2-3; D gene: .; V gene: TRBV9; CDR3 length: 15; clone size: .; CDR3 protein: CASSALGGGTDTQYF; CDR3 DNA: TGTGCCAGCAGCGCCCTGGGTGGAGGCACAGATACGCAGTATTTT
J gene: TRBJ2-3; D gene: .; V gene: TRBV29-1; CDR3 length: 15; clone size: many; CDR3 protein: CSVPGAQGGTDTQYF; CDR3 DNA: TGCAGCGTCCCGGGGGCTCAAGGGGGCACAGATACGCAGTATTTT
J gene: TRBJ2-3; D gene: .; V gene: TRBV10-1; CDR3 length: 14; clone size: few; CDR3 protein: CASSFNTRADTQYF; CDR3 DNA: TGCGCCAGCAGTTTCAACACACGGGCAGATACGCAGTATTTT
J gene: TRBJ2-5; D gene: .; V gene: TRBV11-2; CDR3 length: 14; clone size: .; CDR3 protein: CASSPRRRQETQYF; CDR3 DNA: TGTGCCAGCAGCCCGCGGCGGAGACAAGAGACCCAGTACTTC
J gene: TRBJ2-1; D gene: .; V gene: TRBV7-4; CDR3 length: 16; clone size: .; CDR3 protein: CASSLGREYSYNEQFF; CDR3 DNA: TGTGCCAGCAGCTTAGGGAGGGAATACTCCTACAATGAGCAGTTCTTC
J gene: TRBJ1-5; D gene: .; V gene: TRBV21-1; CDR3 length: 16; clone size: once; CDR3 protein: CASSRVGTVECQPQHF; CDR3 DNA: TGTGCCAGCAGCAGGGTAGGGACAGTGGAGTGTCAGCCCCAGCATTTT
J gene: TRBJ2-5; D gene: TRBD1; V gene: TRBV6-2/TRBV6-3; CDR3 length: 17; clone size: .; CDR3 protein: CASSYSSGGFRRETQYF; CDR3 DNA: TGTGCCAGCAGTTACAGCTCAGGGGGATTCCGGCGAGAGACCCAGTACTTC
J gene: TRBJ1-1; D gene: .; V gene: TRBV3-1; CDR3 length: 16; clone size: .; CDR3 protein: CASSHGGSRLNTEAFF; CDR3 DNA: TGTGCCAGCAGCCACGGGGGCTCGAGGCTGAACACTGAAGCTTTCTTT
J gene: TRBJ2-2; D gene: .; V gene: TRBV6-5; CDR3 length: 18; clone size: .; CDR3 protein: CASSYSRAKVDNTGELFF; CDR3 DNA: TGTGCCAGCAGTTACTCGAGGGCAAAAGTAGACAACACCGGGGAGCTGTTTTTT
J gene: TRBJ1-5; D gene: .; V gene: TRBV6-2/TRBV6-3; CDR3 length: 12; clone size: few; CDR3 protein: CASKSVNQPQHF; CDR3 DNA: TGTGCCAGCAAATCGGTGAATCAGCCCCAGCATTTT
J gene: TRBJ2-3; D gene: .; V gene: TRBV12-3/TRBV12-4; CDR3 length: 13; clone size: .; CDR3 protein: CASSVGEPDTQYF; CDR3 DNA: TGTGCCAGCAGTGTAGGGGAGCCAGATACGCAGTATTTT